The T cell receptor (beta chain) described here comes from a study of regulatory T cells in long-lasting Graves disease. To make TCR beta libraries, researchers used iRepertoire HTBI primers and Arm-PCR of CDR3 regions. TCRdb reanalysed the multiplex PCR reads using MiXCR and keeps one entry per CDR3 protein. The table lists 350,000 to 450,000 distinct CDR3 sequences, around 20% of them singletons. The CDR3 has 13 residues. Trimming removed 6 bases at V and 3 bases at J, with 11 bases between. Germline-derived CDR1 and CDR2 are LGHNT and FRNRAP. Time point specified: persistent/refractory GD, antithyroid drugs over 5 years with positive TRAb. RNA extracted from PBMCs served as the sequencing template. Peripheral blood, about 9 milliliters of it, was drawn into EDTA tubes. In this sample, this clonotype turned up many times. What it recognizes is unknown. Study-level findings and limits: Patients with persistent disease shared roughly 3,000 public clonotypes, outpacing the 900 to 1,000 shared by new patients. It was possible that the small sample size reduced accuracy.

Sequencing used peripheral blood mononuclear cells (PBMCs), obtained when the disease was refractory, from a patient treated with antithyroid drugs. This receptor was identified in a female donor with Graves disease. The V call is TRBV12-5, the J call TRBJ2-5; no clear D gene. This CDR3 reads CASGHNLKETQYF. The CDR3 DNA is TGTGCTAGTGGCCATAATCTAAAAGAGACCCAGTACTTC.